These T cell receptor beta chains were read from a single sample in a study of blood T cell repertoires in COVID-19. Clones were read by immunoSEQ multiplex PCR, and TCRdb kept only the in-frame ones, dropping some. The sample has more than 80,000 clones; less than 75% are singletons. The sample comprised peripheral blood. Every receptor here comes from a woman in her fifties or sixties in a cohort sampled during active or convalescent COVID-19. Each CDR3 is given with its conserved first and last residue. The D gene is left open where the match is weak. Size is omitted from some rows. Given values are once, few, many or a class for expanded clones.

TRBJ1-1,TRBV25-1,-,-,TGTGCCAGCAGTGAATGGAAGGGGCAAGGGGCTTTCTTT,CASSEWKGQGAFF
TRBJ1-1,TRBV18,-,-,TGTGCCAGCTCAACGGGTAGACCCGGGACACCTATGACTGAAGCTTTCTTT,CASSTGRPGTPMTEAFF
TRBJ2-2,TRBV5-1,few,-,TGCGCCAGCAGACGCGGACAGATGGACACCGGGGAGCTGTTTTTT,CASRRGQMDTGELFF
TRBJ2-1,TRBV5-1,many,-,TGCGCCAGCAGCTTGCAGGGTAAGGGTGAGCAGTTCTTC,CASSLQGKGEQFF
TRBJ2-5,TRBV5-6,-,TRBD2,TGTGCCAGCAGCTTGGAGTTCGGTAGCGGGGCGTTGCGGGAGACCCAGTACTTC,CASSLEFGSGALRETQYF
TRBJ2-7,TRBV29-1,few,-,TGCAGCGTTGAATTCTCCTCCTACGAGCAGTACTTC,CSVEFSSYEQYF
TRBJ1-2,TRBV5-1,-,TRBD1,TGCGCCAGCAGCTTGGACCGGGACAGGGTTGGTGGCTACACCTTC,CASSLDRDRVGGYTF
TRBJ1-1,TRBV6-1,-,-,TGTGCCAGCAGTGATCCAGGAACGCGAGCTTTCTTT,CASSDPGTRAFF
TRBJ2-1,TRBV4-1,-,-,TGCGCCAGCAGCCATTCCACCCTGCGCGGTTTCAATGAGCAGTTCTTC,CASSHSTLRGFNEQFF
TRBJ2-5,TRBV6-5,-,TRBD2,TGTGCCAGCAGTCAACCCGGCGCGGGGGGAGGCCAGTACTTC,CASSQPGAGGGQYF
TRBJ2-3,TRBV6-5,-,-,TGTGCCAGCAGAACCTTGGGGGGGCGAACAGATACGCAGTATTTT,CASRTLGGRTDTQYF
TRBJ2-3,TRBV2,-,TRBD1,TGTGCCAGCAATACAGGGGCTGGCACAGATACGCAGTATTTT,CASNTGAGTDTQYF
TRBJ1-5,TRBV11-2,-,-,TGTGCCAGCAGCCATGGTGCGGGTGGCAATCAGCCCCAGCATTTT,CASSHGAGGNQPQHF
TRBJ2-1,TRBV13,-,TRBD2,TGTGCCAGCAGCTGGGGACGTCCGGACGGGGGGAACGAGCAGTTCTTC,CASSWGRPDGGNEQFF
TRBJ2-2,TRBV4-2,-,TRBD1,TGTGCCAGCAGCCAAGATGAAGGCAGGGGGCAAGACGGGGAGCTGTTTTTT,CASSQDEGRGQDGELFF
TRBJ2-7,TRBV11-3,once,TRBD1,TGTGCCAGCAGCTCGTCCACAGGGGGCAACGAGCAGTACTTC,CASSSSTGGNEQYF
TRBJ1-6,TRBV5-4,-,-,TGTGCCAGCAGCGACGGGGGGAGCTCCTATAATTCACCCCTCCACTTT,CASSDGGSSYNSPLHF
TRBJ2-5,TRBV7-2,-,-,TGTGCCAGCGCGGAACAAGAGACCCAGTACTTC,CASAEQETQYF
TRBJ2-7,TRBV10-2,-,TRBD1,TGCGCCAGCAGAAAGACAGGGGGGGCCCTCGAGCAGTACTTC,CASRKTGGALEQYF
TRBJ2-3,TRBV9,-,-,TGTGCCAGCAGCATCCCGGGACTCCACACAGATACGCAGTATTTT,CASSIPGLHTDTQYF
TRBJ2-1,TRBV7-3,-,TRBD2,TGTGCCAGCAGCTTAGCGGGGGGGCACAATGAGCAGTTCTTC,CASSLAGGHNEQFF
TRBJ1-2,TRBV6-6,-,-,TGTGCCAGCAGTTACTCGAATCAGCCTGGCGGCGCCTTC,CASSYSNQPGGAF
TRBJ2-2,TRBV6-1,-,TRBD2,TGTGCCAGCAGTGGAAGACTAGCGGCCGCGAACACCGGGGAGCTGTTTTTT,CASSGRLAAANTGELFF
TRBJ2-3,TRBV4-2,-,-,TGTGCCAGCAGCCACCAGGGAGGTACGCAGTATTTT,CASSHQGGTQYF
TRBJ1-2,TRBV13,-,-,TGTGCCAGCAGCCAACAGGGCAAGGATAACTATGGCTACACCTTC,CASSQQGKDNYGYTF
TRBJ2-1,TRBV3-1/TRBV3-2,once,TRBD2,TGTGCCAGCAGCCAGGGGCGGGGGTCCTACAATGAGCAGTTCTTC,CASSQGRGSYNEQFF
TRBJ1-5,TRBV19,-,TRBD1,TGTGCCAGTAGTATGCCCCCCAGGATGACAGGGCGAGGTCAGCCCCAGCATTTT,CASSMPPRMTGRGQPQHF
TRBJ2-2,TRBV27,-,TRBD2,TGTGCCAGCACTCGCTTAGCGGGGGCCGCGAACACCGGGGAGCTGTTTTTT,CASTRLAGAANTGELFF
TRBJ2-5,TRBV7-2,many,-,TGTGCCAGCAGCTTAAGGCGTCCGCCAGGAGAGACCCAGTACTTC,CASSLRRPPGETQYF
TRBJ2-7,TRBV11-3,-,-,TGTGCCAGCAGCTTAGGCGGCGAATACGAGCAGTACTTC,CASSLGGEYEQYF
TRBJ2-5,TRBV4-2,few,TRBD2,TGTGCCAGCAGCCAAGATCAGAGTACCCTAGCGGGGGGGCGGGAGACCCAGTACTTC,CASSQDQSTLAGGRETQYF
TRBJ2-5,TRBV18,-,-,TGTGCCAGCTCACCAAGAGGTCCCCTACGCGCAGACCAGTACTTC,CASSPRGPLRADQYF
TRBJ2-5,TRBV10-3,-,-,TGTGCCATCAGTGAGTCACAGGGACAAGAGACCCAGTACTTC,CAISESQGQETQYF
TRBJ2-1,TRBV4-3,once,-,TGCGCCAGCAGCCAAGAGGGGACATTTCTAAATGAGCAGTTCTTC,CASSQEGTFLNEQFF
TRBJ1-2,TRBV2,once,-,TGTGCCAGCAGGGGAGGGCTTACAGGGAACTATGGCTACACCTTC,CASRGGLTGNYGYTF
TRBJ2-2,TRBV30,-,-,TGTGCCTGGATGACCAGGGGGGCAACGCGCGGGAACACCGGGGAGCTGTTTTTT,CAWMTRGATRGNTGELFF
TRBJ1-2,TRBV12-3/TRBV12-4,-,-,TGTGCCAGCAGTTTATCCCGCTATGGCTACACCTTC,CASSLSRYGYTF
TRBJ1-2,TRBV7-9,-,-,TGTGCCAGCAGTTCCCATCTTAAAAACGAGTATGGCTACACCTTC,CASSSHLKNEYGYTF
TRBJ2-7,TRBV3-1/TRBV3-2,few,-,TGTGCCAGCAGCCAAACCAGGGCCTCCGCCAGATACGAGCAGTACTTC,CASSQTRASARYEQYF
TRBJ1-6,TRBV2,-,-,TGTGCCAGCCAGACAGACATGAATTCACCCCTCCACTTT,CASQTDMNSPLHF
TRBJ2-7,TRBV12-3/TRBV12-4,-,-,TGTGCCAGCAGTTTTCGGAGGGGCGAGCAGTACTTC,CASSFRRGEQYF
TRBJ2-7,TRBV2,-,TRBD2,TGTGCCAGCAGTGAACTCCTGGCGGGGGACGAGCAGTACTTC,CASSELLAGDEQYF
TRBJ1-6,TRBV9,-,-,TGTGCCAGCAGCTTAACAGGGATCTCCTATAATTCACCCCTCCACTTT,CASSLTGISYNSPLHF
TRBJ2-3,TRBV4-2,-,TRBD2,TGTGCCAGCAGCCATGAAAGACTAGCGGGGGGGCGGGATACGCAGTATTTT,CASSHERLAGGRDTQYF
TRBJ2-1,TRBV10-1,-,TRBD2,TGCGCCAGCAGCTCGGGACTAGCGGCGTCCAATGAGCAGTTCTTC,CASSSGLAASNEQFF
TRBJ1-2,TRBV2,-,TRBD1,TGTGCCAGCAGTTACAGGGGGCGGGATGGCTACACCTTC,CASSYRGRDGYTF
TRBJ1-4,TRBV11-2,few,TRBD1,TGTGCCAGCAGCTTAGCGACAGGGACTAATGAAAAACTGTTTTTT,CASSLATGTNEKLFF
TRBJ1-2,TRBV19,-,TRBD1,TGTGCCAGTAGTTCTTGGACAGGCTACTATGGCTACACCTTC,CASSSWTGYYGYTF
TRBJ2-5,TRBV5-4,many,-,TGTGCCACCGCAGGTTCCCAGCAAGAGACCCAGTACTTC,CATAGSQQETQYF
TRBJ1-6,TRBV19,-,-,TGTGCCAGTAGTATGGGTCGGACACCTTTAGCCGGAGAATCACCCCTCCACTTT,CASSMGRTPLAGESPLHF
TRBJ2-7,TRBV20-1,-,TRBD2,TGCAGTGCCAGGACTAGCTACGAGCAGTACTTC,CSARTSYEQYF
TRBJ1-5,TRBV7-8,few,TRBD1,TGTGCCAGCAGCTTGGGACAGGGGGCGCGAAATCAGCCCCAGCATTTT,CASSLGQGARNQPQHF
TRBJ2-3,TRBV19,-,TRBD1,TGTGCCAGTAGTATGATCAGGGGGCGCACAGATACGCAGTATTTT,CASSMIRGRTDTQYF